This TCR beta chain stems from a study of tumor-infiltrating lymphocytes in oesophageal squamous cell carcinoma. TCRdb re-derived calls from the PCR reads in MiXCR, one entry per CDR3 protein. The sample lists roughly 16,000 distinct CDR3 sequences; approximately 43% were seen once. Input material: blood. This clonotype was obtained from a female donor with esophageal squamous cell carcinoma.

Here the CDR3 DNA reads TGTGCCAGCAGCTTAGTTCTCGGCTCCTACAATGAGCAGTACTTC. This sequence encodes CASSLVLGSYNEQYF. This chain joins TRBV7-3 and TRBJ2-5; D gene uncertain. The V and J ends lost 2 bases and 11 bases respectively, with 21 bases between them. Germline V CDR1 and CDR2: SGHTA, FQGTGA. This CDR3 has 15 residues.